These T cell receptor beta chains were read from a single sample in a study of identical twins. TCRdb re-analysed the 5' RACE reads in MiXCR, keeping a single row per CDR3 protein. The table shows 450,000 to 650,000 distinct CDR3 sequences, with 9.5% to 10% occurring only once. This sample was shared with a second study, whose subject was yellow fever vaccine responses in identical twins.

Material: PBMCs. The source is a young woman in good health. The CDR3 runs from the conserved cysteine through the conserved F or W. D genes are given only for firm matches. Not every row has a clone size; where given, it reads once, few, many or a size class.

V gene,D gene,J gene,clone size,CDR3 protein,CDR3 DNA
TRBV3-1,-,TRBJ1-1,-,CASSQDRRPGNTEAFF,TGTGCCAGCAGCCAAGATAGGCGCCCGGGGAACACTGAAGCTTTCTTT
TRBV11-3,-,TRBJ2-3,few,CASSHDTDTQYF,TGTGCCAGCAGCCATGACACAGATACGCAGTATTTT
TRBV29-1,-,TRBJ1-1,few,CSLSTDMNTEAFF,TGCAGCTTATCGACAGATATGAACACTGAAGCTTTCTTT
TRBV6-1,-,TRBJ1-2,many,CASSEDGLWGYTF,TGTGCCAGCAGTGAGGACGGACTATGGGGCTACACCTTC
TRBV4-3,TRBD1,TRBJ1-1,-,CASSPDRDLWAEAFF,TGCGCCAGCAGCCCGGACAGGGATCTGTGGGCTGAAGCTTTCTTT
TRBV7-3,-,TRBJ2-2,many,CASSPKRDTGELFF,TGTGCCAGCAGCCCAAAGAGGGACACCGGGGAGCTGTTTTTT
TRBV4-1,TRBD1,TRBJ2-7,few,CASSPGQGSRSYEQYF,TGCGCCAGCAGCCCCGGACAGGGAAGTAGATCCTACGAGCAGTACTTC
TRBV29-1,TRBD2,TRBJ2-7,few,CSVEVRGSTYEQYF,TGCAGCGTTGAGGTTCGCGGGAGCACCTACGAGCAGTACTTC
TRBV15,-,TRBJ1-1,-,CATSRTQGVSEAFF,TGTGCCACCAGCAGGACCCAGGGAGTTTCTGAAGCTTTCTTT
TRBV2,-,TRBJ2-5,-,CASISSQAQETQYF,TGTGCCAGCATCTCCAGCCAAGCCCAAGAGACCCAGTACTTC
TRBV5-1,-,TRBJ2-1,-,CASSLLSPYNEQFF,TGCGCCAGCAGCTTGTTAAGTCCTTACAATGAGCAGTTCTTC
TRBV20-1,-,TRBJ2-1,-,CSATEGEGAVDEQFF,TGCAGTGCTACAGAGGGGGAGGGCGCTGTAGATGAGCAGTTCTTC
TRBV10-3,TRBD1,TRBJ2-7,few,CAIREGQGVYEQYF,TGTGCCATCAGAGAGGGACAGGGAGTATACGAGCAGTACTTC
TRBV3-1,TRBD1,TRBJ1-6,-,CASSDRVNSPLHF,TGTGCCAGCAGCGACAGGGTGAATTCACCCCTCCACTTT
TRBV29-1,-,TRBJ1-1,many,CSVEGQMNTEAFF,TGCAGCGTGGAAGGACAGATGAACACTGAAGCTTTCTTT
TRBV7-2,-,TRBJ2-2,many,CASRLSRTLNTGELFF,TGTGCCAGCAGATTAAGTCGTACCCTGAACACCGGGGAGCTGTTTTTT
TRBV11-1,TRBD1,TRBJ2-1,few,CASSPQPWTGFGSDNEQFF,TGTGCCAGCAGCCCCCAACCGTGGACAGGGTTTGGGTCGGACAATGAGCAGTTCTTC
TRBV29-1,-,TRBJ2-2,-,CSVSDPNTGELFF,TGCAGCGTTTCTGACCCGAACACCGGGGAGCTGTTTTTT
TRBV12-3/TRBV12-4,-,TRBJ2-1,many,CASSFGGAYNEQFF,TGTGCCAGCAGTTTCGGTGGGGCCTACAATGAGCAGTTCTTC
TRBV24-1,-,TRBJ2-1,-,CATSDVGTPYNEQFF,TGTGCCACCAGTGATGTCGGGACACCTTACAATGAGCAGTTCTTC
TRBV20-1,TRBD1,TRBJ2-5,-,CSARDRDRQETQYF,TGCAGTGCTAGAGACCGGGACAGACAAGAGACCCAGTACTTC
TRBV12-3/TRBV12-4,TRBD1,TRBJ2-1,many,CASSFRQGDEQFF,TGTGCCAGCAGTTTCAGACAGGGCGATGAGCAGTTCTTC
TRBV4-3,TRBD1,TRBJ1-2,many,CASSQELTGRDYGYTF,TGCGCCAGCAGCCAAGAATTGACAGGGAGGGACTATGGCTACACCTTC
TRBV5-5,-,TRBJ2-1,many,CASSLGGMVEQFF,TGTGCCAGCAGCTTGGGGGGGATGGTTGAGCAGTTCTTC
TRBV3-1,TRBD1,TRBJ2-6,-,CASSPRDRGTGANVLTF,TGTGCCAGCAGCCCCCGGGACAGGGGGACTGGGGCCAACGTCCTGACTTTC
TRBV4-2,-,TRBJ2-7,many,CASSQDRGTEYEQYF,TGTGCCAGCAGCCAAGATCGGGGGACAGAATACGAGCAGTACTTC
TRBV7-2,TRBD2,TRBJ2-1,-,CASSHSGGAPNEQFF,TGTGCCAGCAGCCATAGCGGGGGGGCCCCCAATGAGCAGTTCTTC
TRBV7-9,-,TRBJ1-2,-,CASSPNSGGYTF,TGTGCCAGCAGCCCAAACAGCGGCGGCTACACCTTC
TRBV12-3/TRBV12-4,TRBD2,TRBJ2-5,many,CASGQTGLAGGLGMETQYF,TGTGCCAGCGGACAAACCGGACTAGCGGGGGGCCTGGGCATGGAGACCCAGTACTTC
TRBV4-1,-,TRBJ2-2,many,CASSPWAATGELFF,TGCGCCAGCAGCCCCTGGGCGGCGACCGGGGAGCTGTTTTTT
TRBV29-1,-,TRBJ1-5,many,CSVKGSNQPQHF,TGCAGCGTCAAGGGGAGCAATCAGCCCCAGCATTTT
TRBV5-1,-,TRBJ2-1,many,CASSLEGRYEQFF,TGCGCCAGCAGCTTGGAAGGGAGGTATGAGCAGTTCTTC